Listed below are T cell receptor beta chains from one sample, sequenced in a study of T cells after posttransplantation cyclophosphamide. The repertoire was sequenced with immunoSEQ multiplex PCR; TCRdb's copy has only in-frame clones and lacks some. Of some 3,800 clones listed, roughly 94% are singletons. Sequences were obtained from naive CD4+ T cells sorted from PBMCs. The receptors were gathered from a man in his forties or fifties. CDR3s include the opening cysteine and the closing phenylalanine or tryptophan. The order of the fields is J gene, D gene, clone size, V gene, CDR3 DNA, CDR3 protein. The D gene is left open where the match is weak. A clone size is listed for some rows: how often the clone was seen (once, few, many), or a class if it is expanded.

>TRBJ2-7|TRBD1|-|TRBV7-9
TGTGCCAGCAGCGCGCGACAGGGGGCCTACGAGCAGTACTTC
CASSARQGAYEQYF
>TRBJ2-5|TRBD2|-|TRBV6-1
TGTGCCAGCAGTGAGAGATTGGGTAGCGGGGGTCCCCTCCAAGAGACCCAGTACTTC
CASSERLGSGGPLQETQYF
>TRBJ2-2|-|-|TRBV5-1
TGCGCCAGCAGCCCAGAAGGGGTTCGCACCGGGGAGCTGTTTTTT
CASSPEGVRTGELFF
>TRBJ2-5|TRBD2|-|TRBV14
TGTGCCAGCAGCCCAGGGACTAGCGGAGTCGGGACCCAGTACTTC
CASSPGTSGVGTQYF
>TRBJ1-2|-|-|TRBV6-5
TGTGCCAGCAGTTACACCGACAGGCGCAATGGCTACACCTTC
CASSYTDRRNGYTF
>TRBJ2-1|TRBD2|-|TRBV27
TGTGCCAGCAGTTCCCCTTCCGGGAGGGACTCCTACAATGAGCAGTTCTTC
CASSSPSGRDSYNEQFF
>TRBJ2-1|-|-|TRBV29-1
TGCAGCGTTGTGTTTGTGGGGAGTGAGCAGTTCTTC
CSVVFVGSEQFF
>TRBJ1-4|TRBD1|-|TRBV19
TGTGCCAGTAGTATCCATACAGGGGTAAGGGATGAAAAACTGTTTTTT
CASSIHTGVRDEKLFF
>TRBJ2-1|TRBD2|-|TRBV5-1
TGCGCCAGCAGCTTAGCGGGACCGGTTCTCAATGAGCAGTTCTTC
CASSLAGPVLNEQFF
>TRBJ1-5|TRBD1|-|TRBV5-6
TGTGCCAGCAGCTTTTGGGACAGCTGGTCGCAGGTACATTTT
CASSFWDSWSQVHF
>TRBJ2-3|TRBD2|-|TRBV30
TGTGCCTGGAGTTTGACTAGCGAAACAGATACGCAGTATTTT
CAWSLTSETDTQYF
>TRBJ1-2|TRBD1|-|TRBV5-1
TGCGCCAGCAGCTCACAGGGGAGCGGCTACACCTTC
CASSSQGSGYTF
>TRBJ1-1|-|-|TRBV18
TGTGCCAGCTCACCGGACAGATTGAACACTGAAGCTTTCTTT
CASSPDRLNTEAFF
>TRBJ1-5|-|-|TRBV28
TGTGCCAGCAGACCCACAGGGAGTCAGCCCCAGCATTTT
CASRPTGSQPQHF
>TRBJ2-3|TRBD1|once|TRBV5-1
TGCGCCAGCAGCTTGGTGGGGCCTGGATCGGGACAGGGGAGAGGAACAGATACGCAGTATTTT
CASSLVGPGSGQGRGTDTQYF
>TRBJ2-7|TRBD2|-|TRBV11-2
TGTGCCAGCAGCTTAGAAGGGGTAGCGGGGGCCTACGAGCAGTACTTC
CASSLEGVAGAYEQYF
>TRBJ2-2|TRBD2|once|TRBV7-9
TGTGCCAGCAGCTTCCCGCCTGGGACTAGCGGGGGGGAGCTGTTTTTT
CASSFPPGTSGGELFF
>TRBJ2-2|TRBD1|-|TRBV7-6
TGTGCCAGCAGCTCGGGACAGCGGAACACCGGGGAGCTGTTTTTT
CASSSGQRNTGELFF
>TRBJ1-1|TRBD1|-|TRBV5-5
TGTGCCAGCACTAACAGGGGGCCCTCTATGAACACTGAAGCTTTCTTT
CASTNRGPSMNTEAFF
>TRBJ2-6|TRBD1|-|TRBV18
TGTGCCAGCTCACGACAGGGGAGCTCTGGGGCCAACGTCCTGACTTTC
CASSRQGSSGANVLTF
>TRBJ2-1|TRBD2|-|TRBV29-1
TGCAGCGTTGAAGATTCAAGCGGGGGTAACTACAATGAGCAGTTCTTC
CSVEDSSGGNYNEQFF
>TRBJ1-3|TRBD1|-|TRBV30
TGTGCCTGCGAGGGACAGACAAACACCATATATTTT
CACEGQTNTIYF
>TRBJ1-3|TRBD1|once|TRBV19
TGTGCCAGTAGTGCAACAGGGGCCTCTGGAAACACCATATATTTT
CASSATGASGNTIYF
>TRBJ2-5|-|-|TRBV11-2
TGTGCCAGCAGCTTCCCCGGAACAGGAGAAGAGACCCAGTACTTC
CASSFPGTGEETQYF
>TRBJ2-2|-|-|TRBV11-1
TGTGCCAGCAGCTCAAGACAGCTGAGAACCGGGGAGCTGTTTTTT
CASSSRQLRTGELFF
>TRBJ2-1|-|-|TRBV4-1
TGCGCCAGCAGCCGCCTCGTAGTCCTCTCCTACAATGAGCAGTTCTTC
CASSRLVVLSYNEQFF
>TRBJ2-1|TRBD2|-|TRBV7-9
TGTGCCAGCAGCCGCAATCGGACTAGACTACTTTCCTACAATGAGCAGTTCTTC
CASSRNRTRLLSYNEQFF
>TRBJ1-1|-|-|TRBV7-8
TGTGCCAGCAGCTCCCGGTTGACTGAAGCTTTCTTT
CASSSRLTEAFF
>TRBJ2-3|-|-|TRBV2
TGTGCCAGCAGTGAAGCGCTTACGGGGATGGATACGCAGTATTTT
CASSEALTGMDTQYF
>TRBJ1-4|-|-|TRBV7-6
TGTGCCAGCAGCTTAGGGGGGGGAACTAATGAAAAACTGTTTTTT
CASSLGGGTNEKLFF
>TRBJ1-6|-|-|TRBV4-3
TGCGCCAGCAGCCAAGTTTTAAGACAGCAAAATTCACCCCTCCACTTT
CASSQVLRQQNSPLHF
>TRBJ2-7|TRBD2|-|TRBV2
TGTGCCAGCACTCGACTAGCGGGAGGGGGGTACTACGAGCAGTACTTC
CASTRLAGGGYYEQYF
>TRBJ2-7|TRBD1|-|TRBV19
TGTGCCAGTACGTGGACAGGGGCCTCCTACGAGCAGTACTTC
CASTWTGASYEQYF
>TRBJ1-1|-|-|TRBV7-9
TGTGCCAGCAGCTATCTCGACTCGAACACTGAAGCTTTCTTT
CASSYLDSNTEAFF
>TRBJ1-4|-|-|TRBV5-1
TGCGCCAGCAGCCCACAGGGTGAAAAACTGTTTTTT
CASSPQGEKLFF
>TRBJ2-3|TRBD2|-|TRBV4-1
TGCGCCAGCAGCCAAGCACTAGCGGCGTCACTAAATACAGATACGCAGTATTTT
CASSQALAASLNTDTQYF
>TRBJ2-7|-|-|TRBV11-3
TGTGCCAGCAGCTTAGCTGTTTCCTACGAGCAGTACTTC
CASSLAVSYEQYF
>TRBJ1-5|TRBD1|-|TRBV6-1
TGTGCCACTGAACAGGGGAAGAGCAATCAGCCCCAGCATTTT
CATEQGKSNQPQHF
>TRBJ1-5|-|-|TRBV29-1
TGCAGCGTTTCAATTGAGGTTGATAATCAGCCCCAGCATTTT
CSVSIEVDNQPQHF
>TRBJ2-2|-|-|TRBV5-4
TGTGCCAGCAGCTCAAGGGGCAGTCCGAACACCGGGGAGCTGTTTTTT
CASSSRGSPNTGELFF
>TRBJ1-5|-|-|TRBV19
TGTGCCAGTAGCGGAGGGGGGAGGGATCAGCCCCAGCATTTT
CASSGGGRDQPQHF
>TRBJ2-1|-|-|TRBV4-2
TGTGCCAGCAGCCAAACGGGAGTATCCTACAATGAGCAGTTCTTC
CASSQTGVSYNEQFF
>TRBJ2-5|-|-|TRBV21-1
TGTGCCAGCAGCAAATCCAGGACAGGCCGGACCCAGTACTTC
CASSKSRTGRTQYF
>TRBJ2-1|-|-|TRBV4-1
TGCGCCAGCAGCCCCCAGGGGTTCTCCTACAATGAGCAGTTCTTC
CASSPQGFSYNEQFF
>TRBJ2-3|-|-|TRBV29-1
TGCAGCGTTACCGGGACAAACACAGATACGCAGTATTTT
CSVTGTNTDTQYF